The present T cell receptor (beta chain) was sequenced within a study of shared clonotypes between healthy human individuals. Study conclusions and caveats: Investigators expected sequencing depth to affect clonotype sharing among donors.

With respect to this clone: Its antigen is not identified.

Trimming cost V 2 bases and J 0 bases, with 11 bases left between them. Germline CDR1 reads SGHRS; CDR2 reads YFSETQ. The CDR3 consists of 15 residues. The data were produced by immunoSEQ multiplex PCR, yet TCRdb's version contains in-frame clones alone and is incomplete. The sample contains 2 million to 3 million clones, approximately 93% of which appear only once. The sequencing input was naive CD4+ T cells from PBMCs. Subset: CD45RA+ positively selected. The chain combines TRBV5-1 with TRBJ1-1, with D uncertain. This TCR derives from a man aged 18-30 years in good health. Some clones in this sample may be carry-over from other donors' samples. The CDR3 sequence: CASSLEGELNTEAFF. The CDR3, as DNA: TGCGCCAGCAGCTTAGAGGGAGAGCTGAACACTGAAGCTTTCTTT.